Below, one T cell receptor (beta chain) is given with its context. Some clones are missing from TCRdb's copy, which holds only in-frame ones; the method was immunoSEQ multiplex PCR. Here the sample spans approximately 230,000 clones, roughly 89% being singletons. This sample was included in a study of blood T cell repertoires in COVID-19. V dropped 4 bases and J dropped 8; count of bases not matched to a gene: 13. The CDR3 is made up of 16 amino acids. The chain is built from TRBV23-1 and TRBJ1-2; TRBD1 matches 10 bases. TRBV23-1 is treated as an ORF (open reading frame) with a function not yet certain. Sequenced material: peripheral blood. This TCR was recovered from a man aged 30-40 years who had recovered from COVID-19. The CDR3 DNA reads as TGCGCCAGCAGTCCCCCGTGGAGACAGGGGGCAGACGGCTACACCTTC. Its protein product is CASSPPWRQGADGYTF.